Here is one T cell receptor beta chain with its context. The antigen it binds to is not known. Per-nucleotide qualities are absent, and no much larger clonotype sits a single base away. This entry belongs to a study of cytomegalovirus exposure and HLA in healthy donors (dated by TCRdb to the late 2010s). With respect to the entire study: An earlier analysis of approximately 640 of the donors reported 250 to 350 Gb of sequence data and 117 million unique TCR beta sequences from 150 million to 200 million T cells. An early release that covered some 640 HLA-typed donors contained around 300 gigabases of sequencing data and some 87 million unique TCR sequences. Among the roughly 380 genotyped donors, around 81% belonged to the genetic ancestry cluster associated with self-reported Caucasian donors. The study was designed to test whether signatures of past pathogen exposure could be identified by cataloging public T cell receptors. Using immunosequencing, the study profiled T cell repertoires from some 670 subjects and related those repertoires to cytomegalovirus serostatus. A separate validation cohort of some 130 different subjects was used in addition to the roughly 620-subject first cohort. The study combined high-throughput TCR immunosequencing, statistical association of individual TCRs with disease status, and machine learning to predict cytomegalovirus infection status. A later analysis re-examined previously published TCR beta repertoires from just over 650 donors and added high-resolution HLA genotyping to investigate patterns of TCR occurrence. In the later analysis, no new phenotypic data were used to find candidate immune exposures; instead, reliance was placed on TCR beta sequences and their occurrence across donors. An earlier analysis of approximately 640 of the donors applied high-throughput TCR beta sequencing to assess whether each TCR beta V gene segment acted as functional or pseudogenic. Alongside the repertoire data, information on donor age, sex, ethnicity and CMV serostatus was compiled. Genome-wide SNP genotypes for about 60% of the 666 donors were used in a later genetic analysis, which treated that subset as a discovery cohort. All discovery cohort repertoires had been generated using a single sequencing platform. HLA typing covered class I and class II loci at four-digit resolution. Typing coverage varied by locus: roughly 620-640 donors for A, B, C, DRB1 and DQB1; approximately 560 for DQA1; about 570 for DPA1; around 450 for DPB1. Roughly 5 DR-DQ haplotypes were handled as single units for association and clustering, since linkage in the cohort was strong. Among around 400 genotyped donors of the cohort, an average of approximately 240,000 unique TCR beta nucleotide sequences was sequenced per donor, of which about 18% were non-productive. Paper-wide results and their limitations: According to a later genetic analysis, donors in an Asian-associated ancestry cluster had fewer N-insertions in productive TCRs than the approximately 650-donor mean. Strong co-occurrence of HLA alleles, especially DR and DQ, made assigning TCR associations to individual alleles difficult. In a later analysis, HLA-associated TCR beta chains were found to be more clonally expanded and to have lower generation probabilities than equally common non-associated chains. In vitro tests confirmed that a few of the cytomegalovirus-associated TCR beta chains recognize cytomegalovirus antigens. While some public TCRs were present in many individuals, most TCR sequences turned up only very rarely across donors. The classifier was reported to diagnose cytomegalovirus status with high specificity and sensitivity in both the original and validation cohorts. Broadly in line with IMGT annotations, most TCR beta V segments showed up in productive rearrangements about 90% or about 30% of the time in an earlier analysis of several hundred of the donors. A further reported finding was that TCR beta sequences accurately predicted the HLA-A and HLA-B alleles for most subjects in the first cohort. V-gene and J-gene trimming of TCR beta chains was associated with a missense DCLRE1C variant in a later genetic analysis, and the association was replicated in an independent cohort. According to the authors, the approach could potentially be generalized to other disease states and immunological phenotypes. Because HLA typing was unavailable for some donors at each locus, only the typed subset was used in association tests. CMV serostatus was the only immune exposure information available for the cohort. Specific HLA alleles were associated with 16,951 TCR beta sequences at a false discovery rate of 0.05 in a later analysis. The study listed 150 to 200 TCR beta chains as associated with cytomegalovirus. Sequencing depth was assumed to be roughly uniform across donors in the presence/absence analyses, though that assumption may not hold. Linkage disequilibrium might explain the correlated functional status among segregating V segments, but an unknown experimental factor could not be excluded. Several of the top co-occurrence clusters appeared to be linked to parvovirus B19, influenza, CMV and Epstein-Barr virus, according to a later analysis. A cluster of highly shared sequence variants was judged likely to represent a technical artifact of the sequencing pipeline. In this cohort, only TCR beta chains were sequenced, and detectable features were limited by the absence of alpha or paired-chain data. Because counts were too low, roughly 18 rarely observed V segments, including chromosome 9 orphons, were left out of the earlier analysis of 500 to 650 of the donors. According to a later analysis, most CMV-associated TCR beta chains appeared to be HLA-restricted, and the HLA associations seemed to be driven largely by CMV exposure. In a later analysis, TCR association rates were found to vary across HLA loci, with the most associated TCRs seen for DRB1 alleles and the fewest for HLA-C alleles.

The cohort comprised some 700 healthy bone marrow donors. At the time of sampling, every cohort member was nominally healthy, though immune exposures that went unrecorded were likely present. The donor was CMV seronegative and was included in the group of around 320 seronegative cohort members. A peripheral blood sample was provided by each donor, and peripheral blood mononuclear cells were used for TCR beta sequencing. The Qiagen DNeasy Blood Extraction Kit was used to extract genomic DNA from the blood cell samples. Library construction relied on the immunoSEQ multiplex PCR assay. The multiplex PCR relied on a mix of 60 forward primers for TCR Vbeta segments and 13 reverse primers for TCR Jbeta segments. The CDR3 region of rearranged TCR beta genes was amplified from genomic DNA with a multiplex PCR assay. The Illumina HiSeq System was used to sequence the amplified TCR beta libraries as 87-base-pair reads. Per the authors' processing: In a later analysis, some 80 million unique TCR beta chains were counted across the roughly 610 repertoires, and approximately 9.9 million of these chains were shared by at least two donors. Raw reads were error-corrected and collapsed into unique sequences with a nearest-neighbor algorithm that merged closely related sequences to remove PCR and sequencing errors. To assign V, D and J gene segments, CDR3 sequences were aligned to IMGT reference sequences. Each retained sequence needed at least a six-nucleotide match to both a V gene segment and a J gene segment. A rearrangement was called productive if the CDR3 had no stop codons and remained in frame with V and J, and every other rearrangement was called non-productive. Following IMGT convention, CDR3 was defined as the stretch from the second conserved V-encoded cysteine up to the conserved J-encoded phenylalanine. Sequences without an unambiguous match to a single V gene segment were excluded from the earlier analysis of about 640 of the donors. An earlier analysis of 587 of the donors classified V segments as functional when productive rearrangements were above 56.7% and as segregating when the standard deviation between donors was above 5%. A statistical classification framework was built to diagnose cytomegalovirus status from the catalog of TCR beta chain sequences. In a later analysis, V and J genes were assigned by comparing TCR nucleotide sequences against IMGT/GENE-DB human TR gene sequences. Using the TCRdist pipeline, a later analysis assigned CDR3 sequences along with most-parsimonious VDJ recombination scenarios. In a later analysis, each TCR beta chain was defined by its CDR3 amino acid sequence together with its V-gene family, and reads without a unique V-gene family were excluded. In a later analysis, 500 to 650 highly shared, low-generation-probability nucleotide sequences were removed to address suspected cross-contamination and a sequencing artifact. For each public chain, a later analysis derived a clonal expansion index from normalized ranks of inferred template counts within each repertoire. Generation probabilities in a later analysis came from a VDJ recombination model fitted to out-of-frame rearrangements, and those results were checked against IGoR. In a later analysis, TCR-TCR, TCR-HLA and TCR-CMV co-occurrence was scored with hypergeometric tests, and a repertoire-size bias correction was applied to TCR pairs. To estimate false discovery rates, a later analysis permuted the HLA or CMV assignments 20 times. In a later analysis, co-occurring TCRs were grouped with DBSCAN, and TCRdist sequence similarity was added when clustering was performed within HLA-allele-positive subsets. For co-occurrence clustering, repertoires with fewer than 30,000 or more than 120,000 public chains were excluded, along with about five repertoires with anomalous nucleotide sharing. The table was pulled from immuneACCESS by TCRdb, which kept in-frame rearrangements only. Such tables lose some clones; where checked, under half of the loss comes from unresolved V genes, and the rest has no known cause. V and J calls and clone size are as listed in that table; D and trimming were resolved from the DNA. The sample data list roughly 160,000 clones, and 70% to 85% of these were observed just once. 2.1% of the sample is in the top ten clones.

This receptor was identified in a man aged 35 to 55 in good health and CMV-seronegative. The sequenced sample was PBMCs.

The bases are TGTGCCAGCAGCCCCCGGGAGAGACAGGGGGCGCAGAGCACAGATACGCAGTATTTT. Translated, this is CASSPRERQGAQSTDTQYF. The chain links TRBV7-9 with TRBJ2-3; TRBD1 aligns with 10 central bases. The germline V gene (reference sequence) supplies CDR1 SEHNR and CDR2 FQNEAQ. The CDR3, cysteine through phenylalanine, is 19 amino acids long. The retained sequence is limited to the CDR3, 57 bases, with the frame set at the first base. Trimming removed 5 bases from V and 0 bases from J; the gene matches leave 14 bases unexplained.